The clone carrying this T cell receptor beta chain has only one observation. Libraries were prepared by immunoSEQ multiplex PCR; TCRdb keeps only in-frame clonotypes and omits some of them. The sample has approximately 11,000 clones, over 60% seen once. These data come from a study of sequential checkpoint blockade in melanoma. About the study: Patients were randomized 1:1 to nivolumab-then-ipilimumab or ipilimumab-then-nivolumab first-line. Maintenance nivolumab came after either treatment sequence.

Treatment given: randomized to nivolumab then ipilimumab (arm A) or the reverse (arm B). From thawed PBMCs, live CD3+CD8+ cells negative for CD19 and CD56 were sorted. V lost 5 bases, J lost 1 base, and 8 bases lay in between. The CDR3 consists of 13 residues. Germline V gene lookup returns CDR1 SQVTM and CDR2 ANQGSEA. The sequences come from CD8+ T cells sorted from blood (inferred from file names), collected from a patient given nivolumab and ipilimumab in sequence. V is TRBV29-1 and J is TRBJ2-2; the D gene is possibly TRBD2 (5 bases). The receptor's source is a human donor with melanoma. CDR3 in DNA: TGCAGCGTTCTACGGGAGAACACCGGGGAGCTGTTTTTT. This gives the protein CSVLRENTGELFF.